The present TCR beta chain was sequenced within a study of regulatory T cells in long-lasting Graves disease. Researchers made TCR beta libraries by using iRepertoire HTBI primers and running Arm-PCR on CDR3 regions. TCRdb called the multiplex PCR reads again in MiXCR, with one record for every CDR3 protein. The sample includes about 400,000 distinct CDR3 sequences, roughly 15% seen only once; the top ten take 20% to 25%. This sample's time point: newly diagnosed GD, antithyroid drugs for less than 3 months. The authors made the TCR library using RNA they extracted from PBMCs. Ten or more counts support this clonotype. The data also belong to a second study, concerning T cells in Graves' hyperthyroidism and ophthalmopathy.

This TCR derives from a woman between 18 and 29 years old with Graves disease. The sequencing used peripheral blood mononuclear cells (PBMCs), collected at new diagnosis, from a patient treated with antithyroid drugs.

This chain's CDR3 is CASSERVETRTQYF. The CDR3 coding sequence is TGTGCCAGCAGTGAACGAGTAGAAACAAGGACCCAGTACTTC. The chain links TRBV2 to TRBJ2-5, with D uncertain. Per germline, CDR1 SNHLY and CDR2 FYNNEI. The V and J ends lost 2 bases and 7 bases respectively, with 14 bases between them. The CDR3 is 14 amino acids.